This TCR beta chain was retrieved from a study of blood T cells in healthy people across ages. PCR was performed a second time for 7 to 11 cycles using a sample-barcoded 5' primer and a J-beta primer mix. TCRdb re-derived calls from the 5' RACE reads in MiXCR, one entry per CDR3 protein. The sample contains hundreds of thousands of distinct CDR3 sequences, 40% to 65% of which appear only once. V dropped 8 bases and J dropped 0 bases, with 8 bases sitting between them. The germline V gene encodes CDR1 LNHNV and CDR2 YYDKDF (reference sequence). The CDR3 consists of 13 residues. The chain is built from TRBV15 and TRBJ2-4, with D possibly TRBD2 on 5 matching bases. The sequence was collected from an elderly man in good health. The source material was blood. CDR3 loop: CATAEGAKNIQYF. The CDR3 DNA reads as TGTGCCACCGCTGAGGGAGCCAAAAACATTCAGTACTTC.